The TCR beta chain described here comes from a study of early T cells in non-severe SARS-CoV-2 infection. About the study: The chains were unpaired, and the sequenced material was bulk RNA from unsorted whole blood.

TCRdb re-analysed the 5' RACE reads in MiXCR, keeping a single row per CDR3 protein. The repertoire holds about 84,000 distinct CDR3 sequences, with 9.5% to 13% as singletons. V was clipped by 4 bases and J by 4 bases; unmatched bases: 4. Germline assignment: CDR1 SGHNT and CDR2 YYREEE (reference sequence). This CDR3 is 14 amino acids long. This clonotype was detected many times. This clonotype originated in an adult who was a healthcare worker with PCR-confirmed SARS-CoV-2 infection or an uninfected control (not recorded which). Sequenced input: whole blood. J is TRBJ2-7 and V is TRBV5-4, with 11 nucleotides matching TRBD2. Here the CDR3 reads CASSATSGGYEQYF. The CDR3 nucleotides are TGTGCCAGCAGCGCAACTAGCGGGGGTTACGAGCAGTACTTC.